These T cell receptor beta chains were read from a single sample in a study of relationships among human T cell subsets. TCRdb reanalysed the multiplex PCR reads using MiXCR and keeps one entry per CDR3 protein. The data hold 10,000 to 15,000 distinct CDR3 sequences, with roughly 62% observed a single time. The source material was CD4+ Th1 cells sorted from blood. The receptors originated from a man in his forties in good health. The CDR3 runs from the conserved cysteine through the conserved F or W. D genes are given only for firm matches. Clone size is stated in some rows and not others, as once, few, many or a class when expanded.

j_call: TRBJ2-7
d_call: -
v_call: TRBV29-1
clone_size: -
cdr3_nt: TGCAGCGTTGATTGGGGCCACGAGCAGTACTTC
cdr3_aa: CSVDWGHEQYF

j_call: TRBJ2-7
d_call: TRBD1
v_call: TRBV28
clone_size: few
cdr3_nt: TGTGCCAGCAGTTTATCTGATTTGGCAGGGGGCAGCGACGAGCAGTACTTC
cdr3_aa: CASSLSDLAGGSDEQYF

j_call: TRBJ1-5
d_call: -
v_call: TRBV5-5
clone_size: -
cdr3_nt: TGTGCCAGCAGCTTAAGGAGTGTGGATCAGTTCCAGCCCCAGCATTTT
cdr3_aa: CASSLRSVDQFQPQHF

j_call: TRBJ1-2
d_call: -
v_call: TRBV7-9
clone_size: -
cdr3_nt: TGTGCCAGCAGCTTGGGTCCCCTAGGGGACTATGGCTACACCTTC
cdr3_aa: CASSLGPLGDYGYTF

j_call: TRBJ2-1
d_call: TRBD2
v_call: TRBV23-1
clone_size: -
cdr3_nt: TGCGCCAGCAGTCAATCCGTTGAGGGACTAGCGGGTTTTAATGAGCAGTTCTTC
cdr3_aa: CASSQSVEGLAGFNEQFF

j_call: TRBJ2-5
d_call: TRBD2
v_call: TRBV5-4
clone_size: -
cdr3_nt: TGTGCCAGCACCCCGGGGGGGCGCGAGACCCAGTACTTC
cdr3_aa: CASTPGGRETQYF

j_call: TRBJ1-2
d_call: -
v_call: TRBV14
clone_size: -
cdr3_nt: TGTGCCAGCAGCGGGCCCAGCAGGGGTAACTATGGCTACACCTTC
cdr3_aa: CASSGPSRGNYGYTF

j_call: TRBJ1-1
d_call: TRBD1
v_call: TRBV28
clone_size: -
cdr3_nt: TGTGCCAGCACCGACCCCCGGGGACAGGGGGGTTACACTGAAGCTTTCTTT
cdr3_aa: CASTDPRGQGGYTEAFF

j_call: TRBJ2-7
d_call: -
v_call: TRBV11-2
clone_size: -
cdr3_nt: TGTCGCCAGCAGTCAAAGGGGACTTCAAACGAGCAGTACTTC
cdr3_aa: CRQQSKGTSNEQYF

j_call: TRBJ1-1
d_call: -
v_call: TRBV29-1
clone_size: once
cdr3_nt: TGCAGCGCCTGGGGAGGGGCTAACACTGAAGCTTTCTTT
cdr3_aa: CSAWGGANTEAFF

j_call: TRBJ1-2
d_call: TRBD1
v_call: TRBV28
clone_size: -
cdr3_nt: TGTGCCAGCAGTTTAGATGGGACAGGGACGGGCTACACCTTC
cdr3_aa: CASSLDGTGTGYTF

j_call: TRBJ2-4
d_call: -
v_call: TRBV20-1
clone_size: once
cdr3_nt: TGCAGTGCTGATAAGGGCGGGAAAAACATTCAGTACTTC
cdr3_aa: CSADKGGKNIQYF

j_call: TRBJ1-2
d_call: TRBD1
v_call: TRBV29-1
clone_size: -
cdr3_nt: TGCAGCGTGCGGAAACAACAGGGGGCCTATGGCTACACCTTC
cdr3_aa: CSVRKQQGAYGYTF

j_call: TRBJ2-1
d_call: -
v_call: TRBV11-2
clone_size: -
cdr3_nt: TGTGCCAGCAGCTTACCTCAGCTCAATGAGCAGTTCTTC
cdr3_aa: CASSLPQLNEQFF

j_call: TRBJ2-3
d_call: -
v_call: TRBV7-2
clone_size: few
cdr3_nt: TGTGCCAGCAGCTTAGGGGACCGTCCGAGCACAGATACGCAGTATTTT
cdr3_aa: CASSLGDRPSTDTQYF

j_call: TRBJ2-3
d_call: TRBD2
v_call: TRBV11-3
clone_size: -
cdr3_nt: TGTGCCAGCAGCTTCGGGCGGGGGGTGGATACGCAGTATTTT
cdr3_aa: CASSFGRGVDTQYF

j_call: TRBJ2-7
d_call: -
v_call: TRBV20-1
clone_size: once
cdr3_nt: TGCAGTGCATATAGAAGGATCTCAAGCTCCTACGAGCAGTACTTC
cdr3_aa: CSAYRRISSSYEQYF

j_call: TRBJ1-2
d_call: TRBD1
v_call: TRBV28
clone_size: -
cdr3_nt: TGTGCCAGCAGTCTACCGACAGGGCTTGGCTACACCTTC
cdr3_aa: CASSLPTGLGYTF

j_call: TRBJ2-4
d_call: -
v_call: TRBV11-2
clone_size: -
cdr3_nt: TGTGCCAGCAGCGCGGACAGAAAAAACATTCAGTACTTC
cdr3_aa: CASSADRKNIQYF

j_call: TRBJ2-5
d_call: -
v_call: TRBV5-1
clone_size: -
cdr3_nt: TGCGCCAGCAGCTTAAGACAGGGAGGGGAGACCCAGTACTTC
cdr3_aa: CASSLRQGGETQYF

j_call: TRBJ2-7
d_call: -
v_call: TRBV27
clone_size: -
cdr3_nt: TGTGCCAGCAGTTTCAGGGAATCCTACGAGCAGTACTTC
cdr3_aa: CASSFRESYEQYF

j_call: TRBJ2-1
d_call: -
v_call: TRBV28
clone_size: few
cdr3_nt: TGTGCCAGCAGGAGGGCACGAAAAGAGCAGTTCTTC
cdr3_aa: CASRRARKEQFF

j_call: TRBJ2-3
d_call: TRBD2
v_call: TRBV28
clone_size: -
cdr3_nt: TGTGCCAGCAGTCTAACTAGCGGGAGGGCCAGAGGGGATACGCAGTATTTT
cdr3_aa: CASSLTSGRARGDTQYF

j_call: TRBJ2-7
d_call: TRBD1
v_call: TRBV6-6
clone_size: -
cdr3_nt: TGTGCCAGCAGTTACTCCGACAGGGCTAGTTACGAGCAGTACTTC
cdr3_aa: CASSYSDRASYEQYF

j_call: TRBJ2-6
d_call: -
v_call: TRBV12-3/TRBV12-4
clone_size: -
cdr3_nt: TGTGCCAGCACCCTAGGGGACTCTGGGGCCAACGTCCTGACTTTC
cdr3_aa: CASTLGDSGANVLTF

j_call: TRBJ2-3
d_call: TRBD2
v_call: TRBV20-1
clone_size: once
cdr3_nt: TGCAGTGCTGAAGGGACTAGCGGGGACACAGATACGCAGTATTTT
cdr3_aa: CSAEGTSGDTDTQYF

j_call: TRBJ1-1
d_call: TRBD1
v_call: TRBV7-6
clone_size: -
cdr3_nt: TGTGCCAGCAGCTCAGGACAGGGGCTGAACACTGAAGCTTTCTTT
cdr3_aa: CASSSGQGLNTEAFF

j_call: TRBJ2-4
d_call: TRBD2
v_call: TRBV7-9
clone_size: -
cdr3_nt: TGTGCCAGCAGCTCCTCTAGGCTAGCGGGAGGAACGGAGGCCAAAAACATTCAGTACTTC
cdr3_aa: CASSSSRLAGGTEAKNIQYF

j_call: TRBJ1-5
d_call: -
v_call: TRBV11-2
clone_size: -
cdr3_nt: TGTGCCAGCAGCTCCTCAATAAATCAGCCCCAGCATTTT
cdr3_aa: CASSSSINQPQHF

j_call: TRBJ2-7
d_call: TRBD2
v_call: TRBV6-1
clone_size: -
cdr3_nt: TGTGCCAGCAGTACCGGGACTACATACGAGCAGTACTTC
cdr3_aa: CASSTGTTYEQYF

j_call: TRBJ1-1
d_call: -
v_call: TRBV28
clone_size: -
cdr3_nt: TGTGCCAGCGGGGCCACTGAAGCTTTCTTT
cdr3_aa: CASGATEAFF

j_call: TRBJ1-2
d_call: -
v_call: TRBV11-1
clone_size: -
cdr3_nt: TGTGCCAGCAGCTCACCCAGGCGCTATGGCTACACCTTC
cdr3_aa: CASSSPRRYGYTF

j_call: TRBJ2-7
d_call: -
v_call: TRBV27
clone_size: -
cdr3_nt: TGTGCCAGCAGTTGGGGGCGCGGGTCAGACGAGCAGTACTTC
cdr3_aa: CASSWGRGSDEQYF

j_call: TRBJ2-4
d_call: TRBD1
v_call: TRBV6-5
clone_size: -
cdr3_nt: TGTGCCAGCAGTCCTGGACAGGGGTTGGGCATTCAGTACTTC
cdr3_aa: CASSPGQGLGIQYF

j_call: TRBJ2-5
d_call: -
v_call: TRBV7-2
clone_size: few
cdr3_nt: TGTGCCAGCAGCATTAGACTACTCGGAGGCCAAGAGACCCAGTACTTC
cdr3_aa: CASSIRLLGGQETQYF

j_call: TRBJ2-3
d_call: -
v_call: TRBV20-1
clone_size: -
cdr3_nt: TGCAGTGCTAGTCCTCCGCTAGCGAGAAGCACAGATACGCAGTATTTT
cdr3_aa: CSASPPLARSTDTQYF

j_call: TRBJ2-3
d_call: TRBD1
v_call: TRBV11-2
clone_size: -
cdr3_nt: TGTGCCAGCAGCCGGTTGGGGACAGGGTTAACAGATACGCAGTATTTT
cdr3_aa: CASSRLGTGLTDTQYF

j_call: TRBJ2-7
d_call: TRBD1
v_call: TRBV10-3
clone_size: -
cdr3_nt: TGTGCCATCAGTGGAGGAGGACAGGCATCTTCCTACGAGCAGTACTTC
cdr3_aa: CAISGGGQASSYEQYF

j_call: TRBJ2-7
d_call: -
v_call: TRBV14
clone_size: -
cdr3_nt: TGTGCCAGCAGCCAAGATCTTAGGAGCACAGGGAGGAACTCCTACGAGCAGTACTTC
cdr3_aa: CASSQDLRSTGRNSYEQYF

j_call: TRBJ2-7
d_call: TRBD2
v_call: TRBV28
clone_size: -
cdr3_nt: TGTGCCGCCTCCGGGACTAGCGGGTACGAGCAGTACTTC
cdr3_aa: CAASGTSGYEQYF

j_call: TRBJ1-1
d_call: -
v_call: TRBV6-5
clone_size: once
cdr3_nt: TGTGCCAGCAGTTACTCCGAGAACACTGAAGCTTTCTTT
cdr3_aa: CASSYSENTEAFF

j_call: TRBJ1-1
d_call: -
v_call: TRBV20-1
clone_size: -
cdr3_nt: TGCAGTGCTAGAGATATAAGTCAGAACACTGAAGCTTTCTTT
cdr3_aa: CSARDISQNTEAFF

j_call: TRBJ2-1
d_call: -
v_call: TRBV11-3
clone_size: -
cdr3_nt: TGTGCCAGCAGCTTAGTCCCCTACAATGAGCAGTTCTTC
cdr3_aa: CASSLVPYNEQFF

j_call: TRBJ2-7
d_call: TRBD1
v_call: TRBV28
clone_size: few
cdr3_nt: TGTGCCAGCAGGTCCGGGACAGGGTACGAGCAGTACTTC
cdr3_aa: CASRSGTGYEQYF

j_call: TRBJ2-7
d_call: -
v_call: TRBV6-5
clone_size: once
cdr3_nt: TGTGCCAGCAGCTCGACAGTTTACGAGCAGTACTTC
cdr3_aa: CASSSTVYEQYF

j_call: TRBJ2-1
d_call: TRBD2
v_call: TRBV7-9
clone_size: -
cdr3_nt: TGTGCCAGCAGCGCGACTAGCGGGGGGGCCATTATCAATGAGCAGTTCTTC
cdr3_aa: CASSATSGGAIINEQFF

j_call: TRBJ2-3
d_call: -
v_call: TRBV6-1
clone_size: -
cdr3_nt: TGTGCCAGCAGTGGACAGAGCGGCGCAGATACGCAGTATTTT
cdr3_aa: CASSGQSGADTQYF

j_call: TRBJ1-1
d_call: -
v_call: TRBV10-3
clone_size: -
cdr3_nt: TGTGCCATCAGGGAGAGCGGAAGGAGCACTGAAGCTTTCTTT
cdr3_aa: CAIRESGRSTEAFF

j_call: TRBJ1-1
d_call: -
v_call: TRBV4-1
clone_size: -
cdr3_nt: TGCGCCAGCAGCCAATCCGGACGGAACACTGAAGCTTTCTTT
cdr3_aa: CASSQSGRNTEAFF

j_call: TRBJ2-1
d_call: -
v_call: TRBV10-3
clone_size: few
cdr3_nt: TGTGCCATCAGTGGCACGGGACACCAGTACAATGAGCAGTTCTTC
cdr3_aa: CAISGTGHQYNEQFF

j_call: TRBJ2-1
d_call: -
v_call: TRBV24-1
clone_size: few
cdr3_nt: TGTGCCACCAGTGAAGGTGGGAGGCATTACAATGAGCAGTTCTTC
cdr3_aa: CATSEGGRHYNEQFF

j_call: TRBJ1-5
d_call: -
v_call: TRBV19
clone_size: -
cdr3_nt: TGTGCCAGTCACGGCGGTTATAGCAATCAGCCCCAGCATTTT
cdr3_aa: CASHGGYSNQPQHF

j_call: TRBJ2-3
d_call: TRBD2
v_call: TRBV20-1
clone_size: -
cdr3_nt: TGCAGTGCTAGTAGCCAGCGGGAGGCAGCGGGCACAGATACGCAGTATTTT
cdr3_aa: CSASSQREAAGTDTQYF

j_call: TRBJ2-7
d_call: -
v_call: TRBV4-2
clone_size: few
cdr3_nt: TGTGCCAGCAGCCAAGATTGGACAAGCCGGGAGCAGTACTTC
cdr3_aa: CASSQDWTSREQYF

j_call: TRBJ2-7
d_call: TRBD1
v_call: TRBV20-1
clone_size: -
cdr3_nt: TGCAGTTCGATCCGGGACAGTTCGACCGAGCAGTACTTC
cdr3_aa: CSSIRDSSTEQYF

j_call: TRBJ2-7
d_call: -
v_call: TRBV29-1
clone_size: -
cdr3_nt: TGCGGAGGGACCGGGAATAGTGACGAGCAGTACTTC
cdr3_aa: CGGTGNSDEQYF

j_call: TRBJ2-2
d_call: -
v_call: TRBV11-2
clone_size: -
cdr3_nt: TGTGCCAGCAGCTTCAGTTTCACCGGGGAGCTGTTTTTT
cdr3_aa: CASSFSFTGELFF

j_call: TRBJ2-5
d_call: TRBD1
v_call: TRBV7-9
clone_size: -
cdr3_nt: TGTGCCAGCAGCTTTAACAGGGGGCACGAGACCCAGTACTTC
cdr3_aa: CASSFNRGHETQYF

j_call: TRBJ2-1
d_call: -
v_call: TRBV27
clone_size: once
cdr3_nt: TGTGCCAGCAGTCCCGGGACCGCGGTCTACAATGAGCAGTTCTTC
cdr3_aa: CASSPGTAVYNEQFF

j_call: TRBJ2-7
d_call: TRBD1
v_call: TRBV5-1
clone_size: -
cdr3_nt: TGCGCCAGCAGTTTGGACAGGGGGCCCTACGAGCAGTACTTC
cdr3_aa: CASSLDRGPYEQYF